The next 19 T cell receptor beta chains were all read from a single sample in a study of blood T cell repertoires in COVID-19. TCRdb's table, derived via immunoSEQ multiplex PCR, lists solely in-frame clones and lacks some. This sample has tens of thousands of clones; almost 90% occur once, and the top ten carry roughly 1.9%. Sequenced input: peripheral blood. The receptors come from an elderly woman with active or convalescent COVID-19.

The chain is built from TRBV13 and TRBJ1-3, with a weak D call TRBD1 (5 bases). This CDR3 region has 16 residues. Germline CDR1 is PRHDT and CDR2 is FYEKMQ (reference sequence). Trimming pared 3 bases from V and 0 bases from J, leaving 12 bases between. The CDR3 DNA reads TGTGCCAGCAGCTTTCAGGGATGGGGCTCTGGAAACACCATATATTTT. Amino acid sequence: CASSFQGWGSGNTIYF. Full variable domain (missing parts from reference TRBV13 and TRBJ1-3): AAGVIQSPRHLIKEKRETATLKCYPIPRHDTVYWYQQGPGQDPQFLISFYEKMQSDKGSIPDRFSAQQFSDYHSELNMSSLELGDSALYFCASSFQGWGSGNTIYFGEGSWLTVV.

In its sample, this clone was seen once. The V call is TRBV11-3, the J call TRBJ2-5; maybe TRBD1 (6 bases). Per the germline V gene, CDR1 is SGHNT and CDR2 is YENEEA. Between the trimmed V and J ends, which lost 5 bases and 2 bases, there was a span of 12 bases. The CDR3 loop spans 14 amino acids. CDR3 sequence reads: CASSTWGLQETQYF. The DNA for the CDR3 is TGTGCCAGCAGCACCTGGGGGCTTCAAGAGACCCAGTACTTC.

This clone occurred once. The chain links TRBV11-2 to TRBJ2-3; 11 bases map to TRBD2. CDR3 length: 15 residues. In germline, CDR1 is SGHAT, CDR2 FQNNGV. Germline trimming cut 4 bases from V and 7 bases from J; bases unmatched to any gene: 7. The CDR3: CASSSNRLAGHTQYF. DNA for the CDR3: TGTGCCAGCAGCTCTAATAGACTAGCGGGGCATACGCAGTATTTT.

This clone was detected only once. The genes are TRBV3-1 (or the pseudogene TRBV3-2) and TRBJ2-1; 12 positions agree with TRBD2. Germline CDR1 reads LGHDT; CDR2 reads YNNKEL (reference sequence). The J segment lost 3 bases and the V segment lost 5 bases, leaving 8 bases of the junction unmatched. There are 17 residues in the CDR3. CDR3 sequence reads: CASSYRTSGVGYNEQFF. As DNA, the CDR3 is TGTGCCAGCAGCTACCGGACTAGCGGGGTCGGCTACAATGAGCAGTTCTTC.

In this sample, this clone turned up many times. In nucleotides, the CDR3 is TGTGCCAGCAGGTATAGCGGGGGGGCCGGGTCCTACAATGAGCAGTTCTTC. This translates into CASRYSGGAGSYNEQFF. The rearrangement joins TRBV11-2 to TRBJ2-1; 11 bases match TRBD2. The CDR3 has 17 residues. CDR1 and CDR2 from the germline V gene are SGHAT and FQNNGV. V trimming: 6 bases; J trimming: 1 base; junction bases outside the gene matches: 8.

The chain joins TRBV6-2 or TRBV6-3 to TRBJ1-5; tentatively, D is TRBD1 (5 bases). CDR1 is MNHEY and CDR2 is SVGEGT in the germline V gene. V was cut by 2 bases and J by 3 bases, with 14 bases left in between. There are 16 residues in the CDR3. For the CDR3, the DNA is TGTGCCAGCAGTTACCTGGGCCCAGGGTTCAATCAGCCCCAGCATTTT. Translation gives CASSYLGPGFNQPQHF.

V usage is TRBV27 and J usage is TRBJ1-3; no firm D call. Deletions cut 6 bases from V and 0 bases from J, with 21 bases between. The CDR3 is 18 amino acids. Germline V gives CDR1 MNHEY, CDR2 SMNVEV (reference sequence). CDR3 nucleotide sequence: TGTGCCAGCAGAAGCACGGGGATCTCCACTCTCTCTGGAAACACCATATATTTT. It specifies CASRSTGISTLSGNTIYF.

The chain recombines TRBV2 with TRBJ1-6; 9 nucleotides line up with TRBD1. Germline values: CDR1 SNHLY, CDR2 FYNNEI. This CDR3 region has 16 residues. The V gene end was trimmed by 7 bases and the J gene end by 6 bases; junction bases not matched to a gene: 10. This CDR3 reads CASNSGTGLGNSPLHF. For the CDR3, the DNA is TGTGCCAGCAATTCCGGGACAGGGTTGGGTAATTCACCCCTCCACTTT.

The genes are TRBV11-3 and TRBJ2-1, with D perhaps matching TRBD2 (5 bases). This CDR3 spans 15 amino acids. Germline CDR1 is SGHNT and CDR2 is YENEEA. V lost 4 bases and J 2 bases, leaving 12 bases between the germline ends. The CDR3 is CASSSIAPPYNEQFF. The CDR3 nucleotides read TGTGCCAGCAGCTCCATAGCGCCCCCCTACAATGAGCAGTTCTTC.

CDR3 loop: CASSLARQGATEAFF. The CDR3 bases are TGTGCCAGCAGCTTAGCTAGACAGGGCGCCACTGAAGCTTTCTTT. The chain is built from TRBV11-3 and TRBJ1-1; 7 bases line up with TRBD1. This CDR3 is built from 15 residues. V lost 1 base to trimming and J lost 4 bases; unmatched junction nucleotides: 6. Per the germline V gene, CDR1 is SGHNT and CDR2 is YENEEA.

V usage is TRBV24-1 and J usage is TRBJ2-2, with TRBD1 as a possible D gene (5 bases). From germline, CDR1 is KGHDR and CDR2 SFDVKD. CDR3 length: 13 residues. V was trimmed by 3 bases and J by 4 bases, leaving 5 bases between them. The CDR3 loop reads CATSDDSTGELFF. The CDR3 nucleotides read TGTGCCACCAGTGATGACAGCACCGGGGAGCTGTTTTTT.

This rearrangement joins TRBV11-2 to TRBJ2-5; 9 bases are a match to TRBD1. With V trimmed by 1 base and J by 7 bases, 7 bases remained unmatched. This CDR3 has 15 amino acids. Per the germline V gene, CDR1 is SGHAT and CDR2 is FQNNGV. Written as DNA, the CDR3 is TGTGCCAGCAGCTTAGGGGGGACAGGGAAGATGACCCAGTACTTC. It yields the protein CASSLGGTGKMTQYF.

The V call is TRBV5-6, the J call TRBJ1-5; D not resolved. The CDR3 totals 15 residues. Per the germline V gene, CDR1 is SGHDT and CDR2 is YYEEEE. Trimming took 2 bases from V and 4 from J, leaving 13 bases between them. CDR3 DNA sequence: TGTGCCAGCAGCTTACGGTTTGCGGGGAATCAGCCCCAGCATTTT. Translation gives CASSLRFAGNQPQHF.

CDR3 residues: CASSQFGTAISGNTIYF. The CDR3 DNA sequence: TGTGCCAGCAGCCAATTCGGGACAGCGATTTCTGGAAACACCATATATTTT. The J gene is TRBJ1-3, the V gene TRBV11-3; 7 bases map to TRBD1. This CDR3 has 17 amino acids. From germline, CDR1 is SGHNT and CDR2 YENEEA. The trim removed 5 bases at V and 1 base at J, leaving 11 bases unmatched.

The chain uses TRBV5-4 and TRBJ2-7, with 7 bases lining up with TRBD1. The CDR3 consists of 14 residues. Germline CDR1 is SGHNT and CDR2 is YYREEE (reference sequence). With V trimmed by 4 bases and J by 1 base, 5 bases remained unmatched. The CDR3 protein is CASSIRTGSYEQYF. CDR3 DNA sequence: TGTGCCAGCAGCATCCGGACAGGATCCTACGAGCAGTACTTC.

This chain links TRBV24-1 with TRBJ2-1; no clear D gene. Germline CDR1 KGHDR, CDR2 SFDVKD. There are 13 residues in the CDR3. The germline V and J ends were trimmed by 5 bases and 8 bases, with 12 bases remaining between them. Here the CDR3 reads CATSGAGIDEQFF. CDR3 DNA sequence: TGTGCCACCAGTGGGGCTGGCATCGATGAGCAGTTCTTC.

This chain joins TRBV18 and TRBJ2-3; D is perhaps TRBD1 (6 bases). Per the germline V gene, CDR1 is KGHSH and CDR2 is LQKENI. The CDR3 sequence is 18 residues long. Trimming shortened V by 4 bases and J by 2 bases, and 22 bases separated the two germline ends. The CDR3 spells CASSLRGLTGTNTDTQYF. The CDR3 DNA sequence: TGTGCCAGCTCACTCCGGGGATTGACAGGTACTAACACAGATACGCAGTATTTT.

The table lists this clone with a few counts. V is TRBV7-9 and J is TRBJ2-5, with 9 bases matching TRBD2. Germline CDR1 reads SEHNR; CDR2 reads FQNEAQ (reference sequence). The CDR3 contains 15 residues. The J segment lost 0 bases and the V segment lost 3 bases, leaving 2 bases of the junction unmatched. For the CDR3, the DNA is TGTGCCAGCAGCTTTCTAGCGGGATACCAAGAGACCCAGTACTTC. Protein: CASSFLAGYQETQYF.

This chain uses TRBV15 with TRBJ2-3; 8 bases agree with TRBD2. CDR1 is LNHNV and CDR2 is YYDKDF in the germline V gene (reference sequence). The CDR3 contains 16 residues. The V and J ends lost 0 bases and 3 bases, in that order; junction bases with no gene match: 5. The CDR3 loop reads CATSRDRRGATDTQYF. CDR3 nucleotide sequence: TGTGCCACCAGCAGAGATCGGCGGGGGGCGACAGATACGCAGTATTTT.